Shown below are 7 T cell receptor beta chains from a single sample sequenced in a study of cytomegalovirus exposure and HLA in healthy donors. The PCR had 60 Vbeta and 13 Jbeta primers. Sequenced by immunoSEQ multiplex PCR; TCRdb stores in-frame clones only, minus some. Found here are some 170,000 clones, more than 65% of them singletons; the top ten hold around 2.6%. Sequenced material: PBMCs. Receptor source: a female donor in good health and CMV-seronegative.

In its sample, this clone was seen once. An end of the junction does not agree with germline; a read error may underlie this. The V gene is TRBV7-9, the J gene TRBJ2-2; 7 bases agree with TRBD1. CDR3 length: 17 amino acids. The germline V gene encodes CDR1 SEHNR and CDR2 FQNEAQ (reference sequence). The CDR3 sequence: CSSSFPPGQRGAGELFF. CDR3 sequence (DNA): TGTTCCAGCAGCTTCCCCCCGGGACAGAGGGGTGCCGGGGAGCTGTTTTTT.

The chain carries TRBV7-3 and TRBJ1-1; D is unresolved. In germline, CDR1 is SGHTA, CDR2 FQGTGA. The CDR3 runs 13 residues. Trimming took off 1 base at V and 2 bases at J, with 5 bases between the two ends. The CDR3 DNA sequence: TGTGCCAGCAGCTTAAACACAAACACTGAAGCTTTCTTT. Protein product: CASSLNTNTEAFF.

This clone was seen a single time. V gene TRBV15 combines with J gene TRBJ2-5, with 10 positions matching TRBD1. TRBJ2-7 matches the DNA end more closely, so the J call is doubtful. The CDR3 covers 13 residues. Per germline, CDR1 LNHNV and CDR2 YYDKDF (reference sequence). The CDR3 nucleotides read TGTGCCACCAGCGGGACAGGGGTTTACGAGCAGTACTTC. Protein sequence: CATSGTGVYEQYF.

The chain recombines TRBV15 with TRBJ2-3, with a weak D call TRBD2 (6 bases). Trimming took off 0 bases at V and 2 bases at J, with 15 bases between the two ends. The V gene's germline CDR1 is LNHNV and CDR2 YYDKDF (reference sequence). This CDR3 has 17 amino acids. CDR3 DNA: TGTGCCACCAGCAGAGAAGGAGGGCCGGGAGACACAGATACGCAGTATTTT. Its protein is CATSREGGPGDTDTQYF.

The chain has TRBV6-4 and TRBJ2-7; the D gene is possibly TRBD1 (5 bases). The V end was cut by 8 bases, the J end by 5 bases, with 19 bases between. The germline V gene encodes CDR1 MRHNA and CDR2 SNTAGT. The CDR3 length is 14 residues. CDR3 DNA sequence: TGTGCCAGCTCCCCTTCAGGGTTGCGCCACGAGCAGTACTTC. Protein: CASSPSGLRHEQYF.

This clone was seen a few times. The genes are TRBV30 and TRBJ1-5; D not resolved. CDR1 is GTSNPN and CDR2 is SVGIG in the germline V gene (reference sequence). V lost 2 bases and J 4 bases, leaving 12 bases between the germline ends. The CDR3 has 14 amino acids. CDR3 sequence (DNA): TGTGCCTGGAGTAGCGTAAGTACGAATCAGCCCCAGCATTTT. This translates into CAWSSVSTNQPQHF.

CDR3 DNA: TGTGCCAGCGGGACAGCCGTCAATTCACCCCTCCACTTT. Translated, it gives CASGTAVNSPLHF. The J gene is TRBJ1-6, the V gene TRBV2; the match to TRBD1 covers 7 bases. J lost 7 bases, V lost 8 bases, and 5 bases had no gene match. This CDR3 region has 13 residues. In germline, CDR1 is SNHLY, CDR2 FYNNEI.